Below are 21 T cell receptor beta chains sequenced from a single sample in a study of blood T cell repertoires in COVID-19. Only in-frame clones appear in the TCRdb table, and some are missing; sequencing was by immunoSEQ multiplex PCR. The sample holds fewer than 300,000 clones; under 90% are singletons and the top ten take approximately 9%. The sample comprised peripheral blood. These TCRs come from a human donor in a cohort sampled during active COVID-19.

This chain's CDR3 is CASSTGTGGGYTF. The CDR3 nucleotides are TGTGCCAGCAGCACCGGGACAGGGGGTGGCTACACCTTC. This chain links TRBV28 with TRBJ1-2, with 11 bases identical to TRBD1. Germline V gene sequence: CDR1 MDHEN, CDR2 SYDVKM. The ends lost 6 bases at V and 7 bases at J; junction bases unmatched: 4. CDR3 length: 13 residues.

The chain couples TRBV7-2 to TRBJ1-3; TRBD1 might be the D (6 bases). The CDR3 has 15 amino acids. Deletions cut 4 bases from V and 4 bases from J, with 14 bases between. Germline CDR1 and CDR2: SGHTA and FQGNSA. In nucleotides, the CDR3 is TGTGCCAGCAGCTATAAACAGGGTGGAGGAAACACCATATATTTT. This encodes CASSYKQGGGNTIYF.

In its sample, this clone was seen many times. The rearrangement joins TRBV24-1 to TRBJ1-5; tentative D call: TRBD1 (5 bases). V was pared by 4 bases and J by 6 bases, with 24 bases between. CDR1 and CDR2 from the germline V gene are KGHDR and SFDVKD. The CDR3 sequence is 18 residues long. CDR3 DNA sequence: TGTGCCACCAGTGAGGTCCCTGGCCTCCCAGGGCCCAGTCAGCCCCAGCATTTT. Protein product: CATSEVPGLPGPSQPQHF.

This clone has only one observation. The V call is TRBV5-1, the J call TRBJ1-1; a weak D match, TRBD1 (5 bases). The V end lost 4 bases, the J end lost 3 bases, and 16 bases lay between the germline ends. Germline CDR1 and CDR2: SGHRS and YFSETQ. The CDR3 sequence is 15 residues long. In nucleotides, the CDR3 is TGCGCCAGCAGCCGCGATTCTAGACAGCACACTGAAGCTTTCTTT. Amino acid sequence: CASSRDSRQHTEAFF.

The genes are TRBV27 and TRBJ2-1; 10 bases align to TRBD2. The CDR3 totals 15 residues. J lost 7 bases, V lost 6 bases, and 9 bases had no gene match. Germline V CDR1 and CDR2: MNHEY, SMNVEV (reference sequence). CDR3 nucleotides: TGTGCCAGCAGCCTCAGACTAGCGGGCAGGAATGAGCAGTTCTTC. Its translation is CASSLRLAGRNEQFF.

This sequence joins TRBV5-4 and TRBJ2-1; possible D gene TRBD2, 6 bases. The CDR3 spans 14 residues. The V end was cut by 4 bases, the J end by 7 bases, with 15 bases between. Germline V gene sequence: CDR1 SGHNT, CDR2 YYREEE (reference sequence). CDR3: CASSPGLRINEQFF. Written as DNA, the CDR3 is TGTGCCAGCAGCCCCGGACTACGGATTAATGAGCAGTTCTTC.

DNA of the CDR3: TGTGCCAGCAGGGAGAGCGGTAATTATAATGAAAAACTGTTTTTT. Amino acid sequence: CASRESGNYNEKLFF. The V call is TRBV6-5, the J call TRBJ1-4, with D unclear. The CDR3 length is 15 residues. Trimming removed 6 bases at V and 4 bases at J, with 15 bases between. The V gene's germline CDR1 is MNHEY and CDR2 SVGAGI.

The chain recombines TRBV4-3 with TRBJ1-3, with 10 bases matching TRBD1. The CDR3 has 17 amino acids. Trimming at V came to 0 bases and at J to 4 bases, leaving 6 bases not matched to a gene. Germline V gene data show CDR1 as LGHNA and CDR2 as YSLEER. CDR3 nucleotide sequence: TGCGCCAGCAGCCAAGAGGCCGGGACAGGGGACGGAAACACCATATATTTT. Its protein is CASSQEAGTGDGNTIYF.

The genes are TRBV6-2 or TRBV6-3 and TRBJ2-1; 8 nucleotides match TRBD2. Germline V gene sequence: CDR1 MNHEY, CDR2 SVGEGT. J gave up 0 bases and V 4 bases, and 5 bases lay outside the gene matches. The CDR3 length is 16 residues. CDR3 nucleotide sequence: TGTGCCAGCAGTTCCCCGAGCGGGGGCTCCTACAATGAGCAGTTCTTC. Protein: CASSSPSGGSYNEQFF.

This chain links TRBV2 with TRBJ1-4; no definite D call. The germline V gene has CDR1 SNHLY and CDR2 FYNNEI. V was trimmed by 3 bases and J by 7 bases, leaving 9 bases between them. CDR3 length: 13 residues. The CDR3 protein is CASSDYRGEKLFF. The DNA of the CDR3 is TGTGCCAGCAGTGATTACCGAGGTGAAAAACTGTTTTTT.

The chain carries TRBV10-3 and TRBJ2-5, with a weak D call TRBD1 (7 bases). Germline V gives CDR1 ENHRY, CDR2 SYGVKD. The CDR3 spans 17 residues. V was trimmed by 0 bases and J by 7 bases, leaving 21 bases between them. The CDR3 DNA sequence: TGTGCCATCAGTGAGTCCATCGGACAGGAGGGATTTGCGACCCAGTACTTC. Protein sequence: CAISESIGQEGFATQYF.

This clone was seen only once. The chain combines TRBV19 with TRBJ2-5, with 11 nucleotides matching TRBD2. The V segment lost 5 bases and the J segment 2 bases; nucleotides outside the gene matches: 7. The CDR3 extends over 16 amino acids. Per germline, CDR1 LNHDA and CDR2 SQIVND (reference sequence). CDR3 sequence reads: CASSGSSGGPQETQYF. The CDR3 bases are TGTGCCAGTAGTGGATCTAGCGGGGGGCCACAAGAGACCCAGTACTTC.

This chain connects TRBV19 to TRBJ1-4; 7 positions match TRBD1. The J segment lost 5 bases and the V segment lost 5 bases, leaving 8 bases of the junction unmatched. Germline lookup yields CDR1 LNHDA and CDR2 SQIVND (reference sequence). This CDR3 has 15 residues. CDR3 DNA sequence: TGTGCCAGTAGTCCCAGGGGGGCGTTAAATGAAAAACTGTTTTTT. Encoded protein: CASSPRGALNEKLFF. The whole variable domain, filled in from reference TRBV19 and TRBJ1-4, reads DGGITQSPKYLFRKEGQNVTLSCEQNLNHDAMYWYRQDPGQGLRLIYYSQIVNDFQKGDIAEGYSVSREKKESFPLTVTSAQKNPTAFYLCASSPRGALNEKLFFGSGTQLSVL.

With respect to this clone: One junction end does not reproduce the germline sequence, and a read error may be involved. The chain is built from TRBV28 and TRBJ1-2; TRBD1 is a possible D gene (6 bases). This CDR3 comprises 14 residues. CDR1 and CDR2 from the germline V gene are MDHEN and SYDVKM. The CDR3 coding sequence is TGTGCCAGCAGCCCCGGCGGGGGCAGCGGGAGAAAGTCCTTC. It translates to CASSPGGGSGRKSF.

The chain carries TRBV7-2 and TRBJ2-7, with TRBD1 matching over 12 bases. V gave up 2 bases and J gave up 5 bases; unmatched junction bases: 4. The CDR3 has 15 residues. CDR1 and CDR2 (germline): SGHTA, FQGNSA. Written as DNA, the CDR3 is TGTGCCAGCAGCTTACCGGGACAGGGGGCGCACGAGCAGTACTTC. This codes for CASSLPGQGAHEQYF.

This chain links TRBV6-5 with TRBJ2-6; no clear D gene. CDR3 length: 14 amino acids. V was clipped by 6 bases and J by 0 bases, with 6 bases between them. CDR1 and CDR2 from the germline V gene are MNHEY and SVGAGI. CDR3 loop: CASSPSSGANVLTF. The CDR3 DNA reads as TGTGCCAGCAGCCCGTCCTCTGGGGCCAACGTCCTGACTTTC.

DNA for the CDR3: TGTGCCAGCAGCCCAACGACTCAGGGGGCGCCTAATGAAAAACTGTTTTTT. It yields the protein CASSPTTQGAPNEKLFF. V is TRBV3-1 (or the pseudogene TRBV3-2) and J is TRBJ1-4; 8 bases align to TRBD1. Trimming at V came to 4 bases and at J to 3 bases, leaving 10 bases not matched to a gene. The CDR3 totals 17 residues. Germline assignment: CDR1 LGHDT and CDR2 YNNKEL (reference sequence).

This clone has a single count. This chain links TRBV7-9 with TRBJ2-3, with 9 bases identical to TRBD1. This CDR3 has 15 residues. V shed 5 bases, J shed 1 base, and the junction held 4 bases outside the gene matches. In germline, CDR1 is SEHNR, CDR2 FQNEAQ (reference sequence). The CDR3 loop reads CASSIRDRGTDTQYF. The DNA for the CDR3 is TGTGCCAGCAGCATTAGGGACAGGGGCACAGATACGCAGTATTTT.

This clone was detected only a few times. The chain has TRBV6-6 and TRBJ1-6; the D gene is possibly TRBD1 (5 bases). From germline, CDR1 is MNHNY and CDR2 SVGAGI (reference sequence). The V end was cut by 5 bases, the J end by 0 bases, with 14 bases between. This CDR3 contains 17 residues. The CDR3 coding sequence is TGTGCCAGCAGTCCCGGGGGAGGCAGCTCCTATAATTCACCCCTCCACTTT. Translated, it gives CASSPGGGSSYNSPLHF.

This chain uses TRBV28 with TRBJ1-5; D unresolved. This CDR3 is 15 amino acids long. Between the trimmed V and J ends, which lost 2 bases and 7 bases, there was a span of 15 bases. Germline CDR1 and CDR2: MDHEN and SYDVKM. For the CDR3, the DNA is TGTGCCAGCAGTTTAGGCTCCCGGGTCGGACAGCCCCAGCATTTT. Its translation is CASSLGSRVGQPQHF.

The gene calls are TRBV18 and TRBJ2-1; 8 nucleotides line up with TRBD2. Looked up from germline, CDR1 is KGHSH and CDR2 is LQKENI. The CDR3 has 14 residues. The V gene end was trimmed by 3 bases and the J gene end by 7 bases; junction bases not matched to a gene: 5. This CDR3 reads CASSPSTGGNEQFF. The CDR3 coding sequence is TGTGCCAGCTCACCCTCAACGGGAGGGAATGAGCAGTTCTTC.